This TCR beta chain is from a study of T cell repertoires in cytomegalovirus infection. Study-wide context: Selected CMV epitopes included recently identified HLA-C-restricted ones as well as well-studied HLA-B-restricted ones. Indicated by public TCR beta signatures were CMV infection and matching HLA type. Broader study findings: Using cumulative public TCR beta family frequency, the authors identified those who carried CMV together with the relevant HLA. Predominance within the ex vivo response was attributable to HLA-C-restricted CMV-specific TCR beta clonotypes.

TCRdb re-analysed the reads in MiXCR, keeping a single row per CDR3 protein. The sample gives fewer than 1,000,000 distinct CDR3 sequences, roughly 30% of which show up once; around an eighth is in the top ten. Per germline, CDR1 SGHNT and CDR2 YENEEA. Trimming cost V 4 bases and J 0 bases, with 9 bases left between them. The CDR3 length is 14 residues. Details on this clonotype: Its antigen is not identified.

The rearrangement links TRBV11-3 to TRBJ2-5; D unclear. This receptor was taken from a human donor in good health (CMV status not recorded). Some clones in this sample may be carry-over from other donors' samples. The sequenced sample was cultured CD8+ T cells from PBMCs, obtained from culture after CMV antigen stimulation. CDR3 sequence reads: CASSSTDYQETQYF. In DNA form, the CDR3 reads TGTGCCAGCAGCTCAACCGACTACCAAGAGACCCAGTACTTC.